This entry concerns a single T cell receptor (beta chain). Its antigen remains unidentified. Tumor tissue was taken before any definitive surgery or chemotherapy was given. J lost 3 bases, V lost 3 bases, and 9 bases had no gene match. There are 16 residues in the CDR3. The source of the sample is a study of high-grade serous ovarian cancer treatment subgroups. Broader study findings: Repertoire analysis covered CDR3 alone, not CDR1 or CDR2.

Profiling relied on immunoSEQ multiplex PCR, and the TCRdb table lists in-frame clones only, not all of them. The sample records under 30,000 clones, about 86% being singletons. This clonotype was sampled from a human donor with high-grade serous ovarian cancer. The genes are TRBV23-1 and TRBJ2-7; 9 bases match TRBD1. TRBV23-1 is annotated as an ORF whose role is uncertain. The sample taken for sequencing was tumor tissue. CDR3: CASSHRDRDLSYEQYF. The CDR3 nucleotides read TGCGCCAGCAGTCATCGGGACAGGGACCTAAGCTACGAGCAGTACTTC.